What follows is one T cell receptor beta chain and its context. Antigen unknown. This sample stems from a study of OX40 agonist ivuxolimab in advanced cancers. On the study more broadly: Every 2 weeks, ivuxolimab was infused into the patients intravenously at between 0.01 and 10 mg/kg. Age averaged about 66 years (range roughly 23 to 90), and 70% to 85% were male. Study findings and constraints: On average, a greater number of expanded clones characterised CD8+ T cells relative to CD4+.

Germline assignment: CDR1 SGDLS and CDR2 YYNGEE. The CDR3 consists of 16 residues. V lost 3 bases, J lost 0 bases, and 13 bases lay in between. Excluded were patients having autoimmune disease history or systemic immunosuppression. Only in-frame clones appear in the TCRdb table, and some are missing; sequencing was by immunoSEQ multiplex PCR. The table has approximately 43,000 clones, around four fifths seen once. The sample here was CD4+ or CD8+ T cells sorted from blood, taken in a trial of the OX40 agonist ivuxolimab. The source of this sequence is an adult with an advanced solid tumor such as melanoma, head and neck, liver or kidney cancer. V and J are TRBV9 and TRBJ2-1; no definite D call. The CDR3 loop reads CASSGQDSSSYNEQFF. CDR3 in DNA: TGTGCCAGCAGCGGGCAAGACTCTAGCTCCTACAATGAGCAGTTCTTC.